Reported below is one T cell receptor beta chain. Original handling: Estimation of nucleated cell counts relied on the amplification of reference gene primers. Clones were read by immunoSEQ multiplex PCR, and TCRdb kept only the in-frame ones, dropping some. V and J calls and clone size are given by that table; D and trimming were obtained from the DNA. The sample has 100,000 to 130,000 clones, around 83% seen once. These data are taken from a study of blood T cell repertoires in COVID-19. About the study: Sites across the United States, Italy and Spain contributed samples from acute and convalescent COVID-19. Sample material is recorded as cDNA or gDNA derived from T cells, B-cell-depleted T cells, or PBMCs.

Trimming removed 2 bases from V and 4 bases from J, with 13 bases in between. Germline V gives CDR1 SGDLS, CDR2 YYNGEE. The CDR3 contains 15 residues. The genes are TRBV9 and TRBJ1-5; D is ambiguous. This TCR derives from a man in his 70s with acute or convalescent COVID-19. Sequencing was performed on peripheral blood. This CDR3 reads CASSVGWALNQPQHF. CDR3 DNA: TGTGCCAGCAGCGTTGGTTGGGCCCTTAATCAGCCCCAGCATTTT.